This TCR beta chain stems from a study of graft-versus-host responses after intestinal transplantation. Overall study: Recipients uniformly received anti-thymocyte globulin induction, followed by tacrolimus and steroids for approximately 3 years. Study-level points and caveats: The presence of high graft-versus-host to host-versus-graft clonal ratios in allografts characterized patients with graft-donor T cell macrochimerism. The recipient marrow held GvH clones, and some of them showed up first in ileum or blood. Peak circulating GvH clone levels tracked with early post-transplant HvG declines.

Turning to this clone: Its target is unknown.

The table came from immunoSEQ multiplex PCR; TCRdb's copy has only in-frame clones and leaves some out. In the table there are about 110,000 clones, around 90% of which are singletons. With 3 bases removed from V and 7 bases from J, the gap between germline ends came to 17 bases. The CDR3 has 14 amino acids. Germline loops: CDR1 SGHNT, CDR2 YYREEE (reference sequence). This TCR derives from a human donor who was the organ donor for an intestinal transplant. Specimen: unstimulated CD4+ T cells sorted from spleen or lymph node cells, collected before transplant. V is TRBV5-4 and J is TRBJ2-7; the D gene is possibly TRBD2 (7 bases). This chain's CDR3 is CASSWGGGPKEQYF. The CDR3 region has the DNA TGTGCCAGCAGCTGGGGGGGCGGGCCAAAAGAGCAGTACTTC.